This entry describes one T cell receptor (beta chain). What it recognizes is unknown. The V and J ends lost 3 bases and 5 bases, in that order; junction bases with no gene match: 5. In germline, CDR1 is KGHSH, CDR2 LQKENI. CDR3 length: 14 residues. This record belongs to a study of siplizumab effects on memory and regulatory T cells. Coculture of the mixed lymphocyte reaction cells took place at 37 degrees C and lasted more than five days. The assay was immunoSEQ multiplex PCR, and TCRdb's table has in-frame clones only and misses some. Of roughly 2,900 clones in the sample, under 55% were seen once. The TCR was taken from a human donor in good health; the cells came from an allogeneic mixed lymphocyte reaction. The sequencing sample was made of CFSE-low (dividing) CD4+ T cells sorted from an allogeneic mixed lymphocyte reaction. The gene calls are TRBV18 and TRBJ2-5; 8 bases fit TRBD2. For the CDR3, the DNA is TGTGCCAGCTCACCCTATAGCGGGGTCGAGACCCAGTACTTC. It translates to CASSPYSGVETQYF.